This is a list of T cell receptor beta chains from one sample in a study of blood T cell repertoires in COVID-19. Produced via immunoSEQ multiplex PCR; TCRdb's table is partial and in-frame only. Of about 270,000 clones in the sample, 85% were seen once. The sequenced sample was peripheral blood. These TCRs come from a woman aged 50 to 60 with active or convalescent COVID-19. CDR3s include the opening cysteine and the closing phenylalanine or tryptophan. D genes are given only for firm matches. Size is omitted from some rows. Given values are once, few, many or a class for expanded clones.

clone_size	d_call	v_call	j_call	cdr3_length	cdr3_aa	cdr3_nt
NA	TRBD1	TRBV5-1	TRBJ1-1	15	CASSTQGQGSTEAFF	TGCGCCAGCAGTACCCAAGGACAGGGAAGTACTGAAGCTTTCTTT
NA	TRBD1	TRBV5-5	TRBJ1-2	15	CASSLGDSLNYGYTF	TGTGCCAGCAGCTTGGGGGACAGCCTTAACTATGGCTACACCTTC
NA	NA	TRBV28	TRBJ1-1	11	CGARGGTEAFF	TGTGGAGCCCGCGGGGGGACTGAAGCTTTCTTT
many	TRBD2	TRBV6-4	TRBJ2-2	14	CASSTSGDTGELFF	TGTGCCAGCAGTACTAGCGGGGACACCGGGGAGCTGTTTTTT
NA	TRBD2	TRBV19	TRBJ2-7	16	CASSARGTSGTGEQYF	TGTGCCAGTAGTGCCCGGGGGACTAGCGGGACCGGTGAGCAGTACTTC
NA	TRBD1	TRBV30	TRBJ2-7	13	CAWSGDSSYEQYF	TGTGCCTGGAGCGGGGACAGCTCCTACGAGCAGTACTTC
NA	NA	TRBV3-1/TRBV3-2	TRBJ1-2	14	CASSQDTGYYGYTF	TGTGCCAGCAGCCAAGATACAGGGTACTATGGCTACACCTTC
NA	TRBD2	TRBV5-1	TRBJ2-1	15	CASRLAGGRYNEQFF	TGCGCCAGCAGGCTAGCGGGGGGGCGTTACAATGAGCAGTTCTTC
NA	NA	TRBV6-5	TRBJ2-7	14	CASSPLGRRNEQYF	TGTGCCAGCAGTCCCCTCGGTAGGAGGAACGAGCAGTACTTC
NA	NA	TRBV30	TRBJ1-2	14	CAWSVQVTDYGYTF	TGTGCCTGGAGTGTACAGGTAACCGACTATGGCTACACCTTC
NA	NA	TRBV5-4	TRBJ1-1	16	CASSWGHRVMNTEAFF	TGTGCCAGCAGCTGGGGTCACAGGGTAATGAACACTGAAGCTTTCTTT
NA	TRBD2	TRBV3-1/TRBV3-2	TRBJ2-1	16	CASSGGGTSGYNEQFF	TGTGCCAGCAGCGGAGGGGGGACTAGCGGCTACAATGAGCAGTTCTTC
NA	TRBD2	TRBV7-6	TRBJ2-1	16	CASSLAVGGSRYEQFF	TGTGCCAGCAGCTTAGCGGTTGGCGGGAGCAGGTATGAGCAGTTCTTC
NA	TRBD2	TRBV7-3	TRBJ2-7	15	CASSKSGGSIDEQYF	TGTGCCAGCAGCAAATCGGGCGGGAGTATAGACGAGCAGTACTTC
NA	NA	TRBV5-3	TRBJ1-3	13	CARSHDRGNTIYF	TGTGCCAGAAGCCACGACAGGGGAAACACCATATATTTT
NA	NA	TRBV9	TRBJ2-1	14	CASSVANGGPEQFF	TGTGCCAGCAGCGTGGCAAATGGCGGCCCTGAGCAGTTCTTC
NA	TRBD2	TRBV7-9	TRBJ2-1	15	CASSTRAGGHNEQFF	TGTGCCAGCAGCACTAGAGCGGGAGGACACAATGAGCAGTTCTTC
NA	TRBD1	TRBV7-9	TRBJ1-2	14	CASSPGTGGIGYTF	TGTGCCAGCAGCCCTGGGACAGGGGGCATTGGCTACACCTTC
NA	NA	TRBV28	TRBJ1-2	21	CASSFLRIGPREKRGNYGYTF	TGTGCCAGCAGTTTTTTGAGAATTGGACCCAGGGAGAAGCGGGGCAACTATGGCTACACCTTC
NA	TRBD1	TRBV5-1	TRBJ1-1	15	CASSPGTGGFTEAFF	TGCGCCAGCAGCCCCGGGACAGGGGGCTTCACTGAAGCTTTCTTT
once	TRBD1	TRBV5-6	TRBJ1-1	14	CASSLVQGGTEAFF	TGTGCCAGCAGCTTGGTGCAGGGGGGCACTGAAGCTTTCTTT
NA	NA	TRBV6-5	TRBJ2-7	14	CASSTQFGLVEQYF	TGTGCCAGCAGTACTCAATTTGGGCTCGTCGAGCAGTACTTC
few	NA	TRBV3-1/TRBV3-2	TRBJ1-2	13	CASSPLAGFGYTF	TGTGCCAGCAGCCCCCTGGCAGGGTTTGGCTACACCTTC
NA	NA	TRBV4-1	TRBJ1-1	15	CASSQERNSKPEAFF	TGCGCCAGCAGCCAAGAACGAAACAGCAAGCCCGAAGCTTTCTTT
NA	NA	TRBV5-1	TRBJ2-7	15	CASSLGRGRNYEQYF	TGCGCCAGCAGCTTGGGCAGGGGTCGAAACTACGAGCAGTACTTC
NA	TRBD1	TRBV12-3/TRBV12-4	TRBJ1-2	13	CASSRQGAYGYTF	TGTGCCAGCAGTCGCCAGGGGGCCTATGGCTACACCTTC
NA	TRBD1	TRBV20-1	TRBJ1-2	14	CSASGTGSIYGYTF	TGCAGTGCTAGTGGGACAGGGAGCATCTATGGCTACACCTTC
NA	TRBD2	TRBV9	TRBJ2-5	16	CASSSPGLAGKETQYF	TGTGCCAGCAGCTCCCCCGGACTAGCGGGAAAAGAGACCCAGTACTTC
NA	NA	TRBV27	TRBJ1-1	12	CASRIPGSEAFF	TGTGCCAGCAGGATCCCAGGCAGTGAAGCTTTCTTT
NA	NA	TRBV5-1	TRBJ2-3	11	CASSFGDTQYF	TGCGCCAGCAGCTTCGGGGATACGCAGTATTTT
NA	TRBD2	TRBV6-2/TRBV6-3	TRBJ2-3	16	CASSSGLAGWGDTQYF	TGTGCCAGCAGCTCGGGACTAGCGGGATGGGGAGATACGCAGTATTTT
NA	TRBD2	TRBV18	TRBJ2-7	17	CASSQGTSGALGYEQYF	TGTGCCAGCTCACAGGGGACTAGCGGAGCGCTTGGCTACGAGCAGTACTTC
NA	NA	TRBV6-1	TRBJ1-1	12	CASSENTVEAFF	TGTGCCAGCAGTGAAAATACGGTGGAAGCTTTCTTT
many	TRBD1	TRBV28	TRBJ2-2	14	CASAGGWDTGELFF	TGTGCCAGCGCAGGGGGCTGGGACACCGGGGAGCTGTTTTTT